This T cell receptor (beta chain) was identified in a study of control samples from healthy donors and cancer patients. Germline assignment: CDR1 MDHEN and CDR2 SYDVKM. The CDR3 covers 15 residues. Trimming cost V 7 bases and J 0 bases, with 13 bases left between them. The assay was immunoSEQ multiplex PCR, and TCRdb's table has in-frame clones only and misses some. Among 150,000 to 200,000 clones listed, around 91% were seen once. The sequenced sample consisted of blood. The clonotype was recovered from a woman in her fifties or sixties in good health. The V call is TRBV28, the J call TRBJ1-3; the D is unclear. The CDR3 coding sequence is TGTGCCAGCACCGTGCTGGCAGGCTCTGGAAACACCATATATTTT. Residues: CASTVLAGSGNTIYF. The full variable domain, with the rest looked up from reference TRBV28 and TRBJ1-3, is DVKVTQSSRYLVKRTGEKVFLECVQDMDHENMFWYRQDPGLGLRLIYFSYDVKMKEKGDIPEGYSVSREKKERFSLILESASTNQTSMYLCASTVLAGSGNTIYFGEGSWLTVV.